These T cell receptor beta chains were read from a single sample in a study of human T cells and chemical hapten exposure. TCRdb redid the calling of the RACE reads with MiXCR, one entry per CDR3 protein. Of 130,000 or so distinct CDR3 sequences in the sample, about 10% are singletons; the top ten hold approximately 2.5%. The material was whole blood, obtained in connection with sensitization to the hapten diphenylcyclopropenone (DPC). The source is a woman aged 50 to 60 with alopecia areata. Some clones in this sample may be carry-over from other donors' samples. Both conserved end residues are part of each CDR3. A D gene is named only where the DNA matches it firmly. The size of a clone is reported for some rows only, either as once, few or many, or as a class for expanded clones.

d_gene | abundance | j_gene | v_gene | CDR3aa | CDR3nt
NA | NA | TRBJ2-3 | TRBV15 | CATSRDLASTDTQYF | TGTGCCACCAGCAGAGACCTTGCTAGCACAGATACGCAGTATTTT
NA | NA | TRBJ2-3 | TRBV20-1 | CSARRGADTQYF | TGCAGTGCTAGAAGGGGGGCAGATACGCAGTATTTT
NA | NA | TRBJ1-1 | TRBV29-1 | CSVVEERLNTEAFF | TGCAGCGTTGTAGAGGAGAGGCTGAACACTGAAGCTTTCTTT
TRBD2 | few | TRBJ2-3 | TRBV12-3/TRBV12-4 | CASSFSGGDTQYF | TGTGCCAGCAGTTTTAGCGGGGGGGATACGCAGTATTTT
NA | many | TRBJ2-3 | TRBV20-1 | CSASGVDTQYF | TGCAGTGCTAGTGGGGTAGATACGCAGTATTTT
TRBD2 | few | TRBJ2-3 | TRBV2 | CASSENASGGDTQYF | TGTGCCAGCAGTGAAAACGCTAGCGGGGGCGATACGCAGTATTTT
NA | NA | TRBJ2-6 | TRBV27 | CASSSNPGANVLTF | TGTGCCAGCAGTTCTAACCCTGGGGCCAACGTCCTGACTTTC
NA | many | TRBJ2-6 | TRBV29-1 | CSGVTRAQESGANVLTF | TGCAGCGGAGTTACCCGGGCCCAAGAGTCTGGGGCCAACGTCCTGACTTTC
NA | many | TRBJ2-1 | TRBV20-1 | CSARGDYNEQFF | TGCAGTGCTAGAGGGGACTACAATGAGCAGTTCTTC
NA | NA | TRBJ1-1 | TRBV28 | CASSLTRRVGGAFF | TGTGCCAGCAGTTTAACCCGACGAGTTGGAGGAGCTTTCTTT
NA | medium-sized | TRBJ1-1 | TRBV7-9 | CASSLSHTEAFF | TGTGCCAGCAGCTTATCACACACTGAAGCTTTCTTT
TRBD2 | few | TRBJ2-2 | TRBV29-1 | CSVEGASGRAATGELFF | TGCAGCGTTGAGGGGGCTAGCGGGAGGGCCGCCACCGGGGAGCTGTTTTTT
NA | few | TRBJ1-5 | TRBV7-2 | CASSKDRLNQPQHF | TGTGCCAGCAGCAAGGACAGACTCAATCAGCCCCAGCATTTT
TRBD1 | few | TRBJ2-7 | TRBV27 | CASSFGTGGREQYF | TGTGCCAGCAGTTTCGGGACAGGGGGTCGCGAGCAGTACTTC
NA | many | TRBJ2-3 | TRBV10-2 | CASSESSSSVGTQYF | TGCGCCAGCAGTGAGTCCAGTAGCTCAGTCGGTACGCAGTATTTT
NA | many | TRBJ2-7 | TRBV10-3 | CAIRQPSLVSYEQYF | TGTGCCATCAGACAGCCCAGCTTAGTCTCCTACGAGCAGTACTTC
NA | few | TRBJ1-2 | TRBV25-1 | CASSEVSGYTF | TGTGCCAGCAGTGAGGTTTCGGGCTACACCTTC
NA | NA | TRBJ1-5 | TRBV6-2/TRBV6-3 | CASTLTARGNQPQHF | TGTGCCAGCACCCTGACAGCAAGAGGCAATCAGCCCCAGCATTTT
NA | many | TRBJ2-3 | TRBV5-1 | CASSLVDITTDTQYF | TGCGCCAGCAGCTTGGTTGATATCACCACAGATACGCAGTATTTT
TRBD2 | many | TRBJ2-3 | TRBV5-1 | CASSLERGATDTQYF | TGCGCCAGCAGCTTGGAGCGGGGGGCCACAGATACGCAGTATTTT
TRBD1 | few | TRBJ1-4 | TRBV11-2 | CASSSHTGTGADTGLFF | TGTGCCAGCAGCTCACACACCGGGACAGGGGCCGATACCGGGCTGTTTTTT
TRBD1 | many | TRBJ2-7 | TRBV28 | CASSLWGQATSYEQYF | TGTGCCAGCAGTTTATGGGGACAGGCTACCTCCTACGAGCAGTACTTC
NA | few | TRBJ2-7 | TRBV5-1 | CASSLDSSSYEQYF | TGCGCCAGCAGCCTCGACAGCTCCTCCTACGAGCAGTACTTC
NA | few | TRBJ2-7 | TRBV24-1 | CAVWTTSYEQYF | TGTGCCGTATGGACGACCTCCTACGAGCAGTACTTC